Each of the 29 T cell receptor beta chains below was sequenced from the same sample in a study of sequential checkpoint blockade in melanoma. Documented treatment: randomized to nivolumab then ipilimumab (arm A) or the reverse (arm B). The repertoire was sequenced with immunoSEQ multiplex PCR; TCRdb's copy has only in-frame clones and lacks some. The data contain about 17,000 clones, under 80% of them singletons. The specimen comprised CD8+ T cells sorted from blood (inferred from file names), sampled from a patient given nivolumab and ipilimumab in sequence. The receptors originated from a human donor with melanoma.

This clone has a handful of counts. Mismatch with germline at one junction end may stem from a read error. The chain is built from TRBV7-7 and TRBJ2-5; TRBD1 matches 9 bases. CDR1 and CDR2 (germline): SSHAT, FNYEAQ (reference sequence). The CDR3 length is 17 residues. CDR3 in DNA: TGTGCTAGCAGCTTAATGCAGGGACAGGGCAGCCAAGAGACCCAGTACTTC. It translates to CASSLMQGQGSQETQYF.

The chain has TRBV9 and TRBJ1-2, with 7 bases identical to TRBD1. The CDR3 is made up of 19 amino acids. V shed 4 bases and J 3 bases; nucleotides not matched to a gene: 21. Germline V gene sequence: CDR1 SGDLS, CDR2 YYNGEE. The DNA of the CDR3 is TGTGCCAGCAGCTCGCGAGGCGTACAGGGGCCCAAACTAGACTATGGCTACACCTTC. It codes for CASSSRGVQGPKLDYGYTF.

The CDR3 spells CASSPGLAGEIRKYF. The CDR3 DNA reads TGTGCCAGCAGTCCCGGACTAGCGGGGGAAATACGCAAGTATTTT. The J gene is TRBJ2-3, the V gene TRBV6-5; 13 bases fit TRBD2. This CDR3 comprises 15 residues. The ends lost 5 bases at V and 13 bases at J; junction bases unmatched: 12. CDR1 and CDR2 from the germline V gene are MNHEY and SVGAGI.

This clone was found once. A read error may produce the germline difference seen at one junction end. The chain combines TRBV10-3 with TRBJ1-2, with 7 bases that match TRBD1. The germline V gene encodes CDR1 ENHRY and CDR2 SYGVKD. The CDR3 runs 11 residues. The CDR3 reads CAISESAGTAF. The CDR3 DNA reads as TGTGCCATCAGTGAGTCGGCAGGGACAGCTTTC.

The chain joins TRBV6-1 to TRBJ2-5, with 8 bases that match TRBD1. The DNA matches TRBJ2-7 better at its end, which makes the J call doubtful. The CDR3 is 12 residues long. Germline-derived CDR1 and CDR2 are MNHNS and SASEGT. CDR3 DNA: TGTGCCAGCAGTGGACAGGGGTACGAGCAGTACTTC. The encoded protein is CASSGQGYEQYF.

The V gene is TRBV9, the J gene TRBJ2-5, with TRBD2 as a possible D gene (6 bases). V was trimmed by 0 bases and J by 10 bases, leaving 22 bases between them. Germline values: CDR1 SGDLS, CDR2 YYNGEE. CDR3 length: 16 residues. The CDR3 coding sequence is TGTGCCAGCAGCGTAGACGTCTCCACTGGCAAGGAGGGCCAGTACTTC. Translation: CASSVDVSTGKEGQYF. Supplemented by reference TRBV9 and TRBJ2-5, the full variable domain reads DSGVTQTPKHLITATGQRVTLRCSPRSGDLSVYWYQQSLDQGLQFLIQYYNGEERAKGNILERFSAQQFPDLHSELNLSSLELGDSALYFCASSVDVSTGKEGQYFGPGTRLLVL.

The V and J genes are TRBV7-8 and TRBJ1-1; D may be TRBD1 (5 bases). V lost 2 bases to trimming and J lost 4 bases, with 11 bases between them. Looked up from germline, CDR1 is SGHVS and CDR2 is FQNEAQ. There are 14 residues in the CDR3. The CDR3 loop is CASSLSGGATEAFF. The CDR3 DNA follows: TGTGCCAGCAGCTTATCGGGGGGTGCCACTGAAGCTTTCTTT.

The chain combines TRBV27 with TRBJ2-7; perhaps TRBD1 as D (6 bases). The CDR3 is 13 residues long. V shed 2 bases and J shed 7 bases, with 12 bases lying between them. Germline V gene data show CDR1 as MNHEY and CDR2 as SMNVEV (reference sequence). The CDR3 coding sequence is TGTGCCAGCAGTTTAATGGGGGCGCGGGAGCAGTACTTC. Its protein product is CASSLMGAREQYF.

The chain is built from TRBV2 and TRBJ2-3; TRBD2 agrees at 10 bases. CDR1 and CDR2 from the germline V gene are SNHLY and FYNNEI. CDR3 length equals 14 residues. The trim removed 7 bases at V and 2 bases at J, leaving 3 bases unmatched. CDR3 DNA: TGTGCCAGCAAGCGGGGGGGATCCACAGATACGCAGTATTTT. It yields the protein CASKRGGSTDTQYF.

V is TRBV19 and J is TRBJ1-1; D ambiguous. Germline CDR1 reads LNHDA; CDR2 reads SQIVND (reference sequence). The CDR3 runs to 13 residues. V was cut by 1 base and J by 3 bases, with 6 bases left in between. The CDR3 nucleotides read TGTGCCAGTAGTATAGGCCGAGACACTGAAGCTTTCTTT. This codes for CASSIGRDTEAFF.

V and J are TRBV4-1 and TRBJ2-1; 9 nucleotides match TRBD2. J was trimmed by 0 bases and V by 3 bases; bases with no gene match: 9. CDR1 is MGHRA and CDR2 is YSYEKL in the germline V gene. The CDR3 is 18 amino acids. Here the CDR3 DNA reads TGCGCCAGCAGCCAGGAAGGACTAGCGCATAGCTCCTACAATGAGCAGTTCTTC. This encodes CASSQEGLAHSSYNEQFF.

The chain joins TRBV5-1 to TRBJ1-1; TRBD1 aligns across 7 bases. The CDR3 loop spans 13 amino acids. Trimming cost V 3 bases and J 7 bases; bases outside gene matches: 6. Germline V gives CDR1 SGHRS, CDR2 YFSETQ. The CDR3 sequence is CASSSTGLLEAFF. The CDR3 nucleotides read TGCGCCAGCAGCTCGACAGGGTTGCTTGAAGCTTTCTTT.

CDR3 bases: TGCGCCAGCAGCTTGGGGACAAACGCTAATCAGCCCCAGCATTTT. Translated, it gives CASSLGTNANQPQHF. The rearrangement uses TRBV5-1 and TRBJ1-5; D possibly corresponds to TRBD1 (5 bases). Trimming removed 0 bases at V and 4 bases at J, with 11 bases between. Germline CDR1 reads SGHRS; CDR2 reads YFSETQ. The CDR3 consists of 15 residues.

The chain has TRBV5-4 and TRBJ2-1, with D tentatively TRBD2 (6 bases). This CDR3 comprises 15 residues. Trimming took off 3 bases at V and 0 bases at J, with 10 bases between the two ends. Germline V gene lookup returns CDR1 SGHNT and CDR2 YYREEE (reference sequence). The chain's CDR3 is CASSWTISSYNEQFF. The CDR3 bases are TGTGCCAGCAGCTGGACTATCTCCTCCTACAATGAGCAGTTCTTC.

CDR3 nucleotide sequence: TGTGCCAGCGGGGGGGGACGGTATGGCTACACCTTC. This sequence encodes CASGGGRYGYTF. The V call is TRBV7-6, the J call TRBJ1-2; weak D call: TRBD1 (5 bases). Trimming shortened V by 8 bases and J by 5 bases, and 12 bases separated the two germline ends. The CDR3 spans 12 residues. Germline CDR1 is SGHVS and CDR2 is FNYEAQ.

The chain couples TRBV30 to TRBJ2-7; the match to TRBD1 covers 9 bases. CDR3 length: 13 amino acids. Germline CDR1 GTSNPN, CDR2 SVGIG (reference sequence). V shed 5 bases, J shed 1 base, and the junction held 3 bases outside the gene matches. The CDR3 protein is CAWGGQGSYEQYF. The CDR3 DNA sequence: TGTGCCTGGGGAGGACAGGGGTCCTACGAGCAGTACTTC.

The rearrangement joins TRBV27 to TRBJ1-4, with TRBD1 as a possible D gene (6 bases). Trimming shortened V by 5 bases and J by 10 bases, and 20 bases separated the two germline ends. The CDR3 runs to 15 residues. Germline CDR1 reads MNHEY; CDR2 reads SMNVEV (reference sequence). The DNA of the CDR3 is TGTGCCAGCAGTCGGACAGAGGACTTATTTGGAAAACTGTTTTTT. This translates into CASSRTEDLFGKLFF.

By share, this clone ranks as medium-sized. The CDR3 sequence: CASSLDSSYEQYF. The DNA of the CDR3 is TGTGCCAGCAGTTTGGACAGCTCCTACGAGCAGTACTTC. The chain employs TRBV27 and TRBJ2-7, with D possibly being TRBD1 (6 bases). The CDR3 is 13 amino acids. V was shortened by 3 bases and J by 0 bases, with 6 bases between the two germline ends. Germline V CDR1 and CDR2: MNHEY, SMNVEV (reference sequence).

The chain links TRBV9 to TRBJ2-1; 12 bases agree with TRBD2. This CDR3 contains 16 residues. Looked up from germline, CDR1 is SGDLS and CDR2 is YYNGEE. V trimming: 3 bases; J trimming: 7 bases; junction bases outside the gene matches: 8. The CDR3 nucleotides read TGTGCCAGCAGCGCCAGGACTAGCGGGGCTAAAAATGAGCAGTTCTTC. It is translated as CASSARTSGAKNEQFF.

This clone was observed a handful of times. The chain couples TRBV2 to TRBJ2-3; 15 bases agree with TRBD2. Germline CDR1 reads SNHLY; CDR2 reads FYNNEI. The ends lost 6 bases at V and 8 bases at J; junction bases unmatched: 12. The CDR3 has 17 amino acids. The CDR3 region has the DNA TGTGCCAGCAGCTCCCTAAATCCGGGACTAGCGGGGGGTACGCAGTATTTT. Protein sequence: CASSSLNPGLAGGTQYF.

The chain is built from TRBV6-1 and TRBJ2-3; TRBD2 matches 14 bases. This CDR3 region has 16 residues. The germline gives CDR1 MNHNS, CDR2 SASEGT. The J segment lost 2 bases and the V segment lost 4 bases, leaving 2 bases of the junction unmatched. The CDR3 DNA reads as TGTGCCAGCAGTGGACTAGCGGGGGGGGACACAGATACGCAGTATTTT. Translating gives CASSGLAGGDTDTQYF.

The chain has TRBV9 and TRBJ2-1, with 7 bases identical to TRBD1. Per the germline V gene, CDR1 is SGDLS and CDR2 is YYNGEE. J gave up 2 bases and V 1 base, and 6 bases lay outside the gene matches. The CDR3 contains 16 residues. CDR3 residues: CASSVIGDRAYNEQFF. The CDR3, as DNA: TGTGCCAGCAGCGTAATAGGGGACAGAGCCTACAATGAGCAGTTCTTC.

The chain couples TRBV7-9 to TRBJ2-1, with 7 positions matching TRBD2. Germline lookup yields CDR1 SEHNR and CDR2 FQNEAQ (reference sequence). The CDR3 has 14 amino acids. The V segment lost 4 bases and the J segment 7 bases; nucleotides outside the gene matches: 7. The CDR3 spells CASSSAPSGNEQFF. The CDR3 nucleotides are TGTGCCAGCAGCTCCGCCCCTAGCGGAAATGAGCAGTTCTTC.

This clone was counted between two and nine times. The rearrangement uses TRBV5-6 and TRBJ1-5; D perhaps matches TRBD1 (6 bases). The V and J ends lost 4 bases and 6 bases respectively, with 8 bases between them. Germline V gives CDR1 SGHDT, CDR2 YYEEEE. This CDR3 region has 12 residues. The CDR3 protein is CASSTGTQPQHF. Here the CDR3 DNA reads TGTGCCAGCAGCACAGGGACTCAGCCCCAGCATTTT.

A single count supports this clone. The chain employs TRBV19 and TRBJ1-6; 9 positions match TRBD1. CDR1 and CDR2 (germline): LNHDA, SQIVND (reference sequence). The CDR3 runs to 16 residues. The V and J ends lost 6 bases and 6 bases, in that order; junction bases with no gene match: 9. The CDR3 DNA sequence: TGTGCCAGTAGCGGGGACAGGGAAAGGCTTAATTCACCCCTCCACTTT. Protein sequence: CASSGDRERLNSPLHF.

Written as DNA, the CDR3 is TGCAGCGTTGTTTCGCAGGGACATCTAGTAGGGAGTGGGGCCAACGTCCTGACTTTC. It is translated as CSVVSQGHLVGSGANVLTF. The chain links TRBV29-1 to TRBJ2-6; maybe TRBD1 (6 bases). The germline V gene has CDR1 SQVTM and CDR2 ANQGSEA. This CDR3 has 19 residues. The V end lost 4 bases, the J end lost 3 bases, and 25 bases lay between the germline ends.

The rearrangement joins TRBV6-5 to TRBJ2-1; a possible D gene is TRBD2 (6 bases). Germline loops: CDR1 MNHEY, CDR2 SVGAGI. This CDR3 comprises 15 residues. The germline V and J ends were trimmed by 0 bases and 4 bases, with 10 bases remaining between them. CDR3 nucleotides: TGTGCCAGCAGTTACTCTGCGGGGCTTTACAATGAGCAGTTCTTC. Translation: CASSYSAGLYNEQFF.

This clone was counted only a few times. This sequence joins TRBV7-9 and TRBJ2-5, with 9 positions matching TRBD2. Germline-derived CDR1 and CDR2 are SEHNR and FQNEAQ (reference sequence). The CDR3 runs to 13 residues. J gave up 5 bases and V 7 bases, and 5 bases lay outside the gene matches. The CDR3 sequence is CASNEAGGETQYF. The CDR3 region has the DNA TGTGCCAGCAACGAAGCGGGAGGCGAGACCCAGTACTTC.

The chain combines TRBV15 with TRBJ2-5; a weak D match, TRBD2 (6 bases). The V gene lost 4 bases and the J gene lost 3 bases, with 9 bases spanning the gap. CDR1 and CDR2 (germline): LNHNV, YYDKDF (reference sequence). The CDR3 extends over 13 amino acids. The CDR3 spells CATSKVAEETQYF. In DNA form, the CDR3 reads TGTGCCACCAGCAAGGTAGCGGAAGAGACCCAGTACTTC. The variable domain in full, with the rest retrieved from reference TRBV15 and TRBJ2-5, is DAMVIQNPRYQVTQFGKPVTLSCSQTLNHNVMYWYQQKSSQAPKLLFHYYDKDFNNEADTPDNFQSRRPNTSFCFLDIRSPGLGDTAMYLCATSKVAEETQYFGPGTRLLVL.